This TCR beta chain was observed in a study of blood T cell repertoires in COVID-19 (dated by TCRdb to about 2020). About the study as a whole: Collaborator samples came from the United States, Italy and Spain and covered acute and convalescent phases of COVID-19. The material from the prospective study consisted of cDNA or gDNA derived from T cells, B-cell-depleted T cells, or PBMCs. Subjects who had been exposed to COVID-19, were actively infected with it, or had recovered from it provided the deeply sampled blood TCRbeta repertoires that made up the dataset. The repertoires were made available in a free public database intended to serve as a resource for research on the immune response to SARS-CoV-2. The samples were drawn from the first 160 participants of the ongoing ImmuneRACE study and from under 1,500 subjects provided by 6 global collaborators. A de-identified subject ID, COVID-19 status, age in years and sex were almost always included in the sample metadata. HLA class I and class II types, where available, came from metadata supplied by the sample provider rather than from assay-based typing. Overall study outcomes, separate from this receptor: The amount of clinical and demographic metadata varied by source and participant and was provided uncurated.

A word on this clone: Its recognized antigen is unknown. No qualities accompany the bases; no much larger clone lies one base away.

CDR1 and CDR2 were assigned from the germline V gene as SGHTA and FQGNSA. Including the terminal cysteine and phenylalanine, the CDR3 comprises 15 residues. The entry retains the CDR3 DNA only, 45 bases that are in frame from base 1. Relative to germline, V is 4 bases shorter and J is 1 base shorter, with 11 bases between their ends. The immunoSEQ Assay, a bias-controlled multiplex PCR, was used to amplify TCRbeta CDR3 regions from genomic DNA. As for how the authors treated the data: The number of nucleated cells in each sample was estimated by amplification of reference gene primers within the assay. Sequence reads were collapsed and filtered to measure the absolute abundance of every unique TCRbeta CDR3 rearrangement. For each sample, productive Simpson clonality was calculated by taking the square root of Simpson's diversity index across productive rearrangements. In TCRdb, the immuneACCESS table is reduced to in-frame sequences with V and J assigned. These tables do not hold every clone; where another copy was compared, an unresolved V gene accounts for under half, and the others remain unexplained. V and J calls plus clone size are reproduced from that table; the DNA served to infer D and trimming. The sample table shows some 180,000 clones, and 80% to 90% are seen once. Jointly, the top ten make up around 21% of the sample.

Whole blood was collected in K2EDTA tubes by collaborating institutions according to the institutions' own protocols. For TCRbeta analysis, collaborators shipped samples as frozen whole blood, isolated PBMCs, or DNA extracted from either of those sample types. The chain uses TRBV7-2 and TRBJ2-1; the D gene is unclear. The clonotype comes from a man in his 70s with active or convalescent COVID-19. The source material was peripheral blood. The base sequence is TGTGCCAGCAGCTCAGGCCGTGGGTCCTACAATGAGCAGTTCTTC. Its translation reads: CASSSGRGSYNEQFF. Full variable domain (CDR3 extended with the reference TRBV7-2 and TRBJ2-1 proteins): GAGVSQSPSNKVTEKGKDVELRCDPISGHTALYWYRQSLGQGLEFLIYFQGNSAPDKSGLPSDRFSAERTGGSVSTLTIQRTQQEDSAVYLCASSSGRGSYNEQFFGPGTRLTVL.